Listed below are T cell receptor beta chains from one sample, sequenced in a study of T cells of healthy individuals. TCRdb itself ran the 5' RACE reads through MiXCR, one entry per CDR3 protein. Counted here are around 63,000 distinct CDR3 sequences, around 15% occurring once; the ten biggest clones make up about 4.4%. The receptors here all came from a human donor in good health. The CDR3 runs from the conserved cysteine through the conserved F or W. Fields, in order: CDR3 protein, CDR3 DNA, D gene, V gene, clone size, J gene. A D gene is named only where the DNA matches it firmly. Clone size is shown for a subset of rows, as once, few, many or a class of expanded clone.

CASSLKGWGTRPSPLHF	TGTGCCAGCAGTTTAAAGGGATGGGGGACAAGACCTTCACCCCTCCACTTT	.	TRBV27	few	TRBJ1-6
CASSPPGVGAFF	TGTGCCAGCAGCCCGCCGGGGGTGGGAGCTTTCTTT	.	TRBV12-3/TRBV12-4	many	TRBJ1-1
CASSVDYLGGGQFF	TGTGCCAGCAGCGTAGATTACCTGGGTGGTGGGCAGTTCTTC	.	TRBV9	many	TRBJ2-1
CASRQDYGYTF	TGTGCCAGCAGGCAGGACTATGGCTACACCTTC	.	TRBV6-5	few	TRBJ1-2
CAFGRGYNSPLHF	TGTGCCTTCGGCAGGGGTTATAATTCACCCCTCCACTTT	.	TRBV30	many	TRBJ1-6
CASSLGDSLANYGYTF	TGTGCCAGCAGCTTAGGGGACAGCCTAGCTAACTATGGCTACACCTTC	TRBD1	TRBV7-9	few	TRBJ1-2
CASSVAVGDTEAFF	TGTGCCAGCAGCGTAGCGGTCGGAGACACTGAAGCTTTCTTT	.	TRBV9	many	TRBJ1-1
CASSFGGGSYEQYF	TGTGCCAGTAGTTTTGGGGGCGGATCCTACGAGCAGTACTTC	.	TRBV19	many	TRBJ2-7
CSAKERATRETQYF	TGCAGTGCTAAGGAGCGGGCGACAAGGGAGACCCAGTACTTC	.	TRBV20-1	many	TRBJ2-5
CSAGDRAQPQHF	TGCAGTGCTGGGGACAGGGCCCAGCCCCAGCATTTT	TRBD1	TRBV20-1	.	TRBJ1-5
CASSFFLARGGDTQYF	TGTGCCAGCAGCTTCTTTCTAGCGCGGGGCGGGGATACGCAGTATTTT	.	TRBV7-9	.	TRBJ2-3
CASSDSLKYEQYF	TGTGCCAGCAGTGACAGCCTGAAATACGAGCAGTACTTC	.	TRBV2	many	TRBJ2-7
CASSESGGNEQFF	TGCGCCAGCAGTGAATCCGGGGGGAATGAGCAGTTCTTC	TRBD2	TRBV10-1	many	TRBJ2-1
CASSLDRGTETQYF	TGTGCCAGCAGTTTGGACAGGGGAACCGAGACCCAGTACTTC	TRBD1	TRBV27	.	TRBJ2-5
CSVVLQAPAAEAFF	TGCAGCGTTGTTCTTCAGGCCCCGGCCGCTGAAGCTTTCTTT	.	TRBV29-1	many	TRBJ1-1
CASSLGVGTEIYEQYF	TGCGCCAGCAGCTTGGGGGTAGGGACAGAAATCTACGAGCAGTACTTC	TRBD1	TRBV5-1	.	TRBJ2-7
CASSLGQKYEQYF	TGCGCCAGCAGCCTGGGACAGAAGTACGAGCAGTACTTC	TRBD1	TRBV4-1	many	TRBJ2-7
CSARDTGGRQETQYF	TGCAGTGCTAGAGATACGGGAGGAAGGCAAGAGACCCAGTACTTC	TRBD2	TRBV20-1	.	TRBJ2-5